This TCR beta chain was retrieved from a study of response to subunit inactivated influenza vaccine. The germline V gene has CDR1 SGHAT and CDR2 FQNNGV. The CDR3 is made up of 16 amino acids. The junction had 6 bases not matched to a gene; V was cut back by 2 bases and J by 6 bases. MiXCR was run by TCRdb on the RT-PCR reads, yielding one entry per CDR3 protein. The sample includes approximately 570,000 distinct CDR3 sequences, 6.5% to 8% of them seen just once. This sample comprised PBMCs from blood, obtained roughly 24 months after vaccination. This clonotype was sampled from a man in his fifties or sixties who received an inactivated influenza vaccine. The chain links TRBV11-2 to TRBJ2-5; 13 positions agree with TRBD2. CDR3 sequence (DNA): TGTGCCAGCAGCTTACCAACTAGCGGGGGGGGAAAGACCCAGTACTTC. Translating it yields CASSLPTSGGGKTQYF.